The rows below give T cell receptor beta chains drawn from one sample of a study of PD-1 blockade in classical Hodgkin lymphoma. TCRdb keeps only in-frame clones here, not all; method: immunoSEQ multiplex PCR. The sample holds some 43,000 clones, about 85% seen once. This material consisted of peripheral blood mononuclear cells (PBMCs), taken before the second cycle of nivolumab. The origin of the receptors is a human donor with classical Hodgkin lymphoma. Both conserved end residues are part of each CDR3. D genes are given only for firm matches. Expanded clones get a size class; other rows say once, few or many, or leave the size out.

TRBV7-3	.	few	TRBJ1-1	CASSFLSSRQAREAFF	TGTGCCAGCAGCTTCTTAAGCTCCCGACAGGCTAGAGAAGCTTTCTTT
TRBV6-5	.	.	TRBJ1-1	CASSYRGLTEAFF	TGTGCCAGCAGTTACCGAGGGCTCACTGAAGCTTTCTTT
TRBV9	TRBD2	.	TRBJ2-2	CASTYLGLAGADTGELFF	TGTGCCAGCACTTACCTGGGACTAGCGGGAGCGGACACCGGGGAGCTGTTTTTT
TRBV18	.	.	TRBJ2-5	CASSPVGPGETQYF	TGTGCCAGCTCACCAGTGGGACCGGGGGAGACCCAGTACTTC
TRBV7-6	.	.	TRBJ2-3	CASSLGADTQYF	TGTGCCAGCAGCTTAGGTGCAGATACGCAGTATTTT
TRBV29-1	.	once	TRBJ1-1	CSVNPGRGTEAFF	TGCAGCGTTAATCCGGGCCGCGGCACTGAAGCTTTCTTT
TRBV4-3	.	.	TRBJ2-7	CASSQGVLGIGSYEQYF	TGCGCCAGCAGCCAAGGAGTCTTGGGGATCGGGTCCTACGAGCAGTACTTC
TRBV25-1	.	.	TRBJ1-5	CASSDTGLSNQPQHF	TGTGCCAGCAGTGACACAGGTTTAAGCAATCAGCCCCAGCATTTT
TRBV7-9	.	.	TRBJ1-2	CASSFSDYGYTF	TGTGCCAGCAGCTTTTCGGACTATGGCTACACCTTC
TRBV15	.	.	TRBJ2-7	CATGGQRRKQYF	TGTGCCACCGGAGGGCAGCGCAGAAAGCAGTACTTC
TRBV6-5	TRBD1	.	TRBJ1-5	CASSRDSYSNQPQHF	TGTGCCAGCAGTCGGGACAGCTATAGCAATCAGCCCCAGCATTTT
TRBV10-3	.	.	TRBJ2-5	CAISSSSTQYF	TGTGCCATCAGCTCCTCCTCGACCCAGTACTTC
TRBV5-8	TRBD1	once	TRBJ1-2	CASSLAGGFRGYTF	TGTGCCAGCAGCTTGGCAGGGGGCTTTAGAGGCTACACCTTC
TRBV20-1	.	once	TRBJ2-7	CSARTVEQYF	TGCAGTGCTAGAACTGTTGAGCAGTACTTC
TRBV10-3	.	.	TRBJ1-1	CAISRNRENTEAFF	TGTGCCATCAGTAGAAACAGGGAGAACACTGAAGCTTTCTTT
TRBV5-1	.	few	TRBJ2-3	CASSQGTGRTDTQYF	TGCGCCAGCAGCCAAGGGACGGGTCGCACAGATACGCAGTATTTT
TRBV28	TRBD2	.	TRBJ2-3	CASSFSGVSTDTQYF	TGTGCCAGCAGTTTCAGCGGGGTCAGCACAGATACGCAGTATTTT
TRBV5-1	.	.	TRBJ2-1	CASSLGGINEQFF	TGCGCCAGCAGCTTGGGCGGAATCAATGAGCAGTTCTTC
TRBV6-1	.	.	TRBJ1-2	CANDRDGYGYTF	TGTGCCAACGACCGGGACGGCTATGGCTACACCTTC
TRBV19	.	.	TRBJ2-1	CASSTGAQGGSEQFF	TGTGCCAGTAGTACGGGGGCCCAAGGGGGTAGTGAGCAGTTCTTC
TRBV28	.	.	TRBJ2-3	CASSLGSGISSTDTQYF	TGTGCCAGCAGTTTAGGGTCCGGGATCTCTAGCACAGATACGCAGTATTTT
TRBV7-2	.	.	TRBJ2-4	CASSSLPDIQYF	TGTGCCAGCAGCTCTCTTCCGGACATTCAGTACTTC
TRBV25-1	TRBD2	few	TRBJ2-1	CASSVRLAGVVYNEQFF	TGTGCCAGCAGTGTTAGACTAGCGGGAGTTGTCTACAATGAGCAGTTCTTC
TRBV28	TRBD2	.	TRBJ2-5	CASSGTSGRLFEETQYF	TGTGCCAGCAGTGGGACTAGCGGGAGGTTGTTTGAGGAGACCCAGTACTTC
TRBV18	TRBD2	once	TRBJ2-2	CASSPPGSGSAGELFF	TGTGCCAGCTCACCACCGGGTAGCGGGAGCGCCGGGGAGCTGTTTTTT
TRBV11-3	.	.	TRBJ2-1	CASSPNSGDEQFF	TGTGCCAGCAGCCCTAACAGTGGGGACGAGCAGTTCTTC
TRBV29-1	TRBD2	.	TRBJ2-1	CSVEGGERTSGSNEQFF	TGCAGCGTTGAAGGAGGGGAGCGGACTAGCGGGAGTAATGAGCAGTTCTTC
TRBV5-8	.	.	TRBJ1-2	CASSLSGDGYTF	TGTGCCAGCAGCTTGTCAGGGGATGGCTACACCTTC
TRBV5-1	.	.	TRBJ1-1	CASSTGDTEAFF	TGCGCCAGCAGCACGGGGGACACTGAAGCTTTCTTT
TRBV5-1	TRBD2	.	TRBJ2-5	CASSRAGGGETQYF	TGCGCCAGCAGCAGAGCGGGAGGCGGGGAGACCCAGTACTTC
TRBV7-9	.	few	TRBJ1-1	CASSRDLLGQTEAFF	TGTGCCAGCAGCCGGGACCTCTTAGGCCAAACTGAAGCTTTCTTT
TRBV6-5	.	.	TRBJ2-1	CASSLTGSASYNEQFF	TGTGCCAGCAGTTTAACAGGTTCTGCCTCCTACAATGAGCAGTTCTTC
TRBV28	.	.	TRBJ2-7	CASSPPGTTLMWYF	TGTGCCAGCAGTCCACCCGGGACAACCCTTATGTGGTACTTC
TRBV4-1	.	.	TRBJ2-1	CASSQDRTASREQFF	TGCGCCAGCAGCCAAGATAGGACAGCCTCTAGGGAGCAGTTCTTC
TRBV27	.	.	TRBJ2-2	CASSLGRFANTGELFF	TGTGCCAGCAGCCTTGGGAGGTTCGCGAACACCGGGGAGCTGTTTTTT
TRBV7-3	.	.	TRBJ2-2	CATQGQPNTGELFF	TGTGCCACACAAGGGCAGCCGAACACCGGGGAGCTGTTTTTT
TRBV15	TRBD1	.	TRBJ2-3	CATSRTGGLTDTQYF	TGTGCCACCAGCAGAACAGGGGGCCTCACAGATACGCAGTATTTT
TRBV28	.	once	TRBJ1-2	CATKGVANYGYTF	TGTGCCACCAAAGGGGTTGCTAACTATGGCTACACCTTC
TRBV6-5	.	.	TRBJ2-7	CASSYSGHYEQYF	TGTGCCAGCAGTTACTCGGGCCACTACGAGCAGTACTTC
TRBV6-5	TRBD1	.	TRBJ2-1	CASSPGQANVEQFF	TGTGCCAGCAGTCCGGGACAGGCAAATGTTGAGCAGTTCTTC
TRBV29-1	.	.	TRBJ2-7	CSVRGPGLGSYEQYF	TGCAGCGTTCGCGGTCCGGGGTTGGGCTCCTACGAGCAGTACTTC
TRBV2	TRBD2	.	TRBJ2-1	CASKNSGSWDEQFF	TGTGCCAGCAAGAATAGCGGGAGTTGGGATGAGCAGTTCTTC
TRBV15	TRBD1	.	TRBJ2-7	CATSRVTGVMGYEQYF	TGTGCCACCAGCAGAGTGACAGGGGTTATGGGCTACGAGCAGTACTTC
TRBV11-2	TRBD2	.	TRBJ2-7	CASSLGLAGVGGEQYF	TGTGCCAGCAGCTTGGGGCTAGCGGGAGTCGGCGGCGAGCAGTACTTC
TRBV4-3	TRBD1	.	TRBJ2-3	CASSRRDRGSDTQYF	TGCGCCAGCAGCCGAAGGGACAGGGGATCCGATACGCAGTATTTT
TRBV5-6	.	.	TRBJ1-2	CASSTARGQGGDYGYTF	TGTGCCAGCAGCACGGCTCGCGGGCAGGGAGGGGACTATGGCTACACCTTC
TRBV6-5	.	.	TRBJ2-2	CASGGFANTGELFF	TGTGCCAGCGGGGGCTTCGCGAACACCGGGGAGCTGTTTTTT
TRBV27	.	.	TRBJ2-3	CASIGRGRRHTDTQYF	TGTGCCAGCATCGGGAGAGGGCGCCGACACACAGATACGCAGTATTTT
TRBV21-1	.	.	TRBJ2-2	CASSISSGRGNTGELFF	TGTGCCAGCAGCATTTCTAGCGGGAGGGGAAACACCGGGGAGCTGTTTTTT
TRBV7-6	.	.	TRBJ2-7	CASRPKTGPAQYF	TGTGCCAGCAGACCAAAAACAGGTCCGGCGCAGTACTTC
TRBV10-3	.	once	TRBJ1-3	CAITISPSGNTIYF	TGTGCCATCACCATATCCCCGAGCGGAAACACCATATATTTT
TRBV29-1	.	once	TRBJ2-7	CSVDQGSEQYF	TGCAGCGTTGACCAGGGGAGCGAGCAGTACTTC
TRBV28	.	.	TRBJ2-3	CASSLFTGLNRDNTDTQYF	TGTGCCAGCAGTTTATTTACGGGACTCAATAGGGATAACACAGATACGCAGTATTTT
TRBV28	.	.	TRBJ2-3	CASGWTNTDTQYF	TGTGCCAGCGGGTGGACTAACACAGATACGCAGTATTTT
TRBV27	.	.	TRBJ1-1	CASSLSRDTEAFF	TGTGCCAGCAGTTTAAGCCGGGACACTGAAGCTTTCTTT
TRBV5-1	.	.	TRBJ2-5	CASRRTGSETQYF	TGCGCCAGCAGACGTACAGGGTCTGAGACCCAGTACTTC
TRBV5-4	.	medium-sized	TRBJ2-2	CAAAESIGELFF	TGTGCAGCGGCAGAGAGTATCGGGGAGCTGTTTTTT